This entry is about one T cell receptor (beta chain). Its matching antigen is unknown. The data stem from a study of cytotoxic CD8 clonotypes in ibrutinib-treated CLL. Study findings and constraints: Clonality climbed at ibrutinib response, then dropped toward baseline at progression.

Using immunoSEQ multiplex PCR, the repertoire was profiled, and TCRdb retains in-frame clones only, with some absent. Of under 300,000 clones in the sample, 60% to 75% were seen once. This CDR3 has 13 amino acids. V shed 4 bases and J shed 8 bases, with 12 bases lying between them. Germline V gene lookup returns CDR1 MGHDK and CDR2 SYGVNS. The sequences come from PBMCs, collected after 24 months of ibrutinib treatment. This receptor was taken from a human donor with chronic lymphocytic leukemia. The chain combines TRBV25-1 with TRBJ1-5; no clear D gene. CDR3 nucleotides: TGTGCCAGCAGTGCTTCCCTGTGGGAGCCCCAGCATTTT. This translates into CASSASLWEPQHF.